The clone carrying this T cell receptor (beta chain) was observed at least ten times. Its target is unknown. Germline CDR1 reads DFQATT; CDR2 reads SNEGSKA (reference sequence). This CDR3 has 14 residues. V lost 1 base and J lost 4, with 10 bases in between. One entry per CDR3 protein results from TCRdb running MiXCR on the RT-PCR reads. The sample comprises 700,000 to 900,000 distinct CDR3 sequences, around 21% of which are singletons, and approximately 10% rests with the top ten. The data derive from a study of response to subunit inactivated influenza vaccine. Study conclusions and caveats: Authors suggested that a seasonal influenza vaccination recruits few new T cells each time.

The rearrangement links TRBV20-1 to TRBJ2-2; D gene ambiguous. The sequence was obtained from a man aged 50 to 60 who received an inactivated influenza vaccine. Here the sequenced sample was PBMCs from blood, taken roughly 5 days after vaccination. The CDR3 nucleotides read TGCAGTGCTAGAGCTAGGGAAGGCACCGGGGAGCTGTTTTTT. It codes for CSARAREGTGELFF.